The rows below give T cell receptor beta chains drawn from one sample of a study of blood T cell repertoires in COVID-19. TCRdb keeps only in-frame clones here, not all; method: immunoSEQ multiplex PCR. Here the sample spans 150,000 to 180,000 clones, approximately 92% being singletons. The sample taken for sequencing was peripheral blood. The receptors derive from a woman aged 40 to 50 with acute or convalescent COVID-19. The CDR3 runs from the conserved cysteine through the conserved F or W. The D gene is left open where the match is weak. Clone size is stated in some rows and not others, as once, few, many or a class when expanded.

V	J	D	size	length	CDR3	DNA
TRBV9	TRBJ2-7	.	.	14	CASSVAMLAYEQYF	TGTGCCAGCAGCGTAGCTATGCTAGCCTACGAGCAGTACTTC
TRBV3-1/TRBV3-2	TRBJ1-3	.	once	15	CASSLAGTPDNTIYF	TGTGCCAGCAGCCTCGCCGGGACACCGGATAACACCATATATTTT
TRBV3-1/TRBV3-2	TRBJ2-7	TRBD2	once	11	CASGTSGEQYF	TGTGCCAGCGGGACTAGCGGCGAGCAGTACTTC
TRBV11-2	TRBJ2-1	TRBD2	.	16	CASSLDRRGGYNEQFF	TGTGCCAGCAGCTTAGATCGTCGGGGGGGCTACAATGAGCAGTTCTTC
TRBV6-5	TRBJ2-1	TRBD2	.	15	CASSYRDSGIFEQFF	TGTGCCAGCAGTTACCGCGATAGCGGGATTTTCGAGCAGTTCTTC
TRBV5-1	TRBJ1-3	.	.	14	CASSTGSGGNTIYF	TGCGCCAGCAGCACCGGGAGCGGAGGAAACACCATATATTTT
TRBV19	TRBJ2-6	TRBD1	.	19	CASSSNPGTGGTGANVLTF	TGTGCCAGCAGTTCCAACCCCGGGACAGGGGGAACTGGGGCCAACGTCCTGACTTTC
TRBV2	TRBJ2-1	.	few	16	CASKSREMSSYNEQFF	TGTGCCAGCAAATCCAGGGAAATGAGCTCCTACAATGAGCAGTTCTTC
TRBV7-2	TRBJ1-4	.	.	17	CASSLAAFGRGNEKLFF	TGTGCCAGCAGCTTAGCGGCATTTGGACGGGGTAATGAAAAACTGTTTTTT
TRBV3-1/TRBV3-2	TRBJ2-3	TRBD2	.	18	CASSQVGTSRTSTDTQYF	TGTGCCAGCAGCCAAGTCGGGACTAGCAGAACTAGCACAGATACGCAGTATTTT
TRBV5-1	TRBJ2-3	.	.	14	CASSLERIADTQYF	TGCGCCAGCAGCTTGGAGCGCATTGCGGATACGCAGTATTTT
TRBV2	TRBJ2-1	TRBD2	.	15	CASMQLAGGDYEQFF	TGTGCCAGCATGCAACTAGCGGGAGGGGATTATGAGCAGTTCTTC
TRBV28	TRBJ1-6	.	.	18	CASSFFLTEGVKDSPLHF	TGTGCCAGCAGTTTTTTTTTGACAGAGGGGGTGAAGGATTCACCCCTCCACTTT
TRBV5-4	TRBJ1-1	.	.	15	CASSQTYSMNTEAFF	TGTGCCAGCAGCCAAACATACAGTATGAACACTGAAGCTTTCTTT
TRBV30	TRBJ2-7	.	few	13	CAWNLGASYEQYF	TGTGCCTGGAATCTGGGGGCATCCTACGAGCAGTACTTC
TRBV9	TRBJ2-3	TRBD1	.	15	CASSGIGTGTDTQYF	TGTGCCAGCAGCGGGATTGGGACAGGCACAGATACGCAGTATTTT
TRBV27	TRBJ2-3	TRBD2	.	18	CASSLKGEAGVLTDTQYF	TGTGCCAGCAGTTTAAAGGGGGAAGCGGGGGTGCTGACAGATACGCAGTATTTT
TRBV7-2	TRBJ2-3	TRBD2	.	14	CASSREAGRDTQYF	TGTGCCAGCAGCCGGGAAGCGGGACGGGATACGCAGTATTTT
TRBV7-2	TRBJ1-2	TRBD1	.	13	CASSYRTGKGYTF	TGTGCCAGCAGCTACCGGACAGGGAAGGGCTACACCTTC
TRBV30	TRBJ2-2	TRBD2	.	13	CAWTGGPTGELFF	TGTGCCTGGACGGGGGGGCCGACCGGGGAGCTGTTTTTT
TRBV11-1	TRBJ1-1	TRBD1	.	15	CASSLASGQVTEAFF	TGTGCCAGCAGCTTAGCGTCGGGACAGGTTACTGAAGCTTTCTTT
TRBV4-2	TRBJ1-2	TRBD1	.	14	CASSPGQGIYGYTF	TGTGCCAGCAGCCCCGGACAGGGGATCTATGGCTACACCTTC
TRBV3-1/TRBV3-2	TRBJ1-6	.	.	14	CASSQLTVHSPLHF	TGTGCCAGCAGCCAATTGACAGTCCATTCACCCCTCCACTTT
TRBV7-8	TRBJ2-1	.	.	16	CASSPVEGVIFDEQFF	TGTGCCAGCAGCCCTGTAGAGGGCGTAATTTTCGATGAGCAGTTCTTC
TRBV7-9	TRBJ1-1	.	.	15	CASRHPGEGGLEAFF	TGTGCCAGCAGACACCCAGGGGAGGGGGGGCTTGAAGCTTTCTTT
TRBV5-8	TRBJ2-7	.	.	14	CASSLGEVSYEQYF	TGTGCCAGCAGCTTGGGTGAGGTATCCTACGAGCAGTACTTC
TRBV7-2	TRBJ2-1	.	.	14	CASSARLGEYEQFF	TGTGCCAGCAGCGCCAGACTAGGGGAGTATGAGCAGTTCTTC
TRBV18	TRBJ2-7	.	once	16	CASSLTPGTKNYEQYF	TGTGCCAGCTCACTTACCCCCGGGACAAAGAACTACGAGCAGTACTTC
TRBV7-6	TRBJ2-5	.	.	14	CASRIGGTAETQYF	TGTGCCAGCAGGATTGGCGGGACCGCTGAGACCCAGTACTTC
TRBV3-1/TRBV3-2	TRBJ1-4	.	.	11	CASSEQGKLFF	TGTGCCAGCAGCGAACAGGGCAAACTGTTTTTT
TRBV11-3	TRBJ2-1	.	few	13	CASSTHRFHEQFF	TGTGCCAGCAGCACTCACAGGTTCCATGAGCAGTTCTTC
TRBV27	TRBJ2-7	TRBD2	.	15	CASARGSGSIDEQYF	TGTGCCAGCGCTAGAGGGAGCGGGAGTATAGACGAGCAGTACTTC
TRBV27	TRBJ2-3	.	.	16	CASSQRLDGRTDTQYF	TGTGCCAGCAGCCAGCGGTTGGACGGCAGGACAGATACGCAGTATTTT
TRBV18	TRBJ2-6	TRBD1	.	20	CASSPRSLGTGDSGANVLTF	TGTGCCAGCTCACCTAGATCCCTCGGGACAGGGGACTCTGGGGCCAACGTCCTGACTTTC
TRBV19	TRBJ1-5	.	.	16	CASSNKGAGFNQPQHF	TGTGCCAGTAGTAACAAAGGGGCAGGCTTCAATCAGCCCCAGCATTTT
TRBV19	TRBJ1-2	TRBD1	.	14	CASGSTGQSYGYTF	TGTGCCAGTGGCTCCACGGGACAGTCTTATGGCTACACCTTC
TRBV25-1	TRBJ1-2	.	.	12	CASSESGEGYTF	TGTGCCAGCAGTGAGTCAGGGGAGGGCTACACCTTC
TRBV11-2	TRBJ1-1	.	.	13	CASSLSSGTEAFF	TGTGCCAGCAGCTTGTCCTCGGGAACTGAAGCTTTCTTT
TRBV29-1	TRBJ1-6	.	.	14	CSVSTGSRNSPLHF	TGCAGCGTCTCAACAGGGTCTCGTAATTCACCCCTCCACTTT
TRBV28	TRBJ2-3	TRBD1	.	18	CASSNSILWDRVVDTQYF	TGTGCCAGCAGCAACTCCATCCTTTGGGACAGGGTTGTGGATACGCAGTATTTT
TRBV11-2	TRBJ1-1	.	.	15	CASSGPGFGQPRTFF	TGTGCCAGCAGCGGTCCCGGGTTTGGACAGCCCCGAACTTTCTTT
TRBV6-5	TRBJ2-3	.	.	14	CASRGGGWTDTQYF	TGTGCCAGCAGAGGGGGGGGGTGGACAGATACGCAGTATTTT